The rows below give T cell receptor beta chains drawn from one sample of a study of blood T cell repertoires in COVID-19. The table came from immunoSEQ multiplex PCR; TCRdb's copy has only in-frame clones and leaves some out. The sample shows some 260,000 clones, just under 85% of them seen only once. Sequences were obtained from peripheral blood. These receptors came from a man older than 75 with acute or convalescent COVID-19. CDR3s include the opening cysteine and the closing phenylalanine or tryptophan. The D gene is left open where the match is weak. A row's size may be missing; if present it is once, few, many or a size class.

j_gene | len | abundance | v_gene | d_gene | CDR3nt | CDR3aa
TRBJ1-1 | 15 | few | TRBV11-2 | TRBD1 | TGTGCCAGCAGCTGGACAGGGGCAATGAACACTGAAGCTTTCTTT | CASSWTGAMNTEAFF
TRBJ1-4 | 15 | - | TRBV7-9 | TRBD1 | TGTGCCAGCAGCCGTAGGACAGGGGGAGAAGAAAAACTGTTTTTT | CASSRRTGGEEKLFF
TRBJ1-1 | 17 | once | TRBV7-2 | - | TGTGCCAGCAGCCTACCTCCCCTGGGGCGCATGAACACTGAAGCTTTCTTT | CASSLPPLGRMNTEAFF
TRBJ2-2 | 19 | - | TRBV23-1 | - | TGCGCCAGCAGTCAATCGAATATAGGGGGGGCCGCGAACACCGGGGAGCTGTTTTTT | CASSQSNIGGAANTGELFF
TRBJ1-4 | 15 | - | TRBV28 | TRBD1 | TGTGCCAGCAGTTCCCCGACAGGGCAGGGTGAAAAACTGTTTTTT | CASSSPTGQGEKLFF
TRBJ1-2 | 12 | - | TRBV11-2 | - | TGTGCCAGCAGCAAGGAGGGCGGGAGCTACACCTTC | CASSKEGGSYTF
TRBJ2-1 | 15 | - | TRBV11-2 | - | TGTGCCAGCAGCCTAGTCCGGGGGTTATACAATGAGCAGTTCTTC | CASSLVRGLYNEQFF
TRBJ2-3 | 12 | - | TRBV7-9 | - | TGTGCCAGCAGCTTGTTGTTAGCCCTAGAGTATTTT | CASSLLLALEYF
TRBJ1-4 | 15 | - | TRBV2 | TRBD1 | TGTGCCAGCAGTGAAGCGGGGACAGCTAATGAAAAACTGTTTTTT | CASSEAGTANEKLFF
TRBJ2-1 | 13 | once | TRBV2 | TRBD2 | TGTGCCAGCCGGGCACTAGCGGGGAATGAGCAGTTCTTC | CASRALAGNEQFF
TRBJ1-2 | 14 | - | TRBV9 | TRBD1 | TGTGCCAGCAGCGTAGAGGGACAGGGTTGGGGCTACACCTTC | CASSVEGQGWGYTF
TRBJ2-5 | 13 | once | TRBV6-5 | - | TGTGCCAGCAAAGACTACTCCCAAGAGACCCAGTACTTC | CASKDYSQETQYF
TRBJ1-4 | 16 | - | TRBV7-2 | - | TGTGCCAGCAGCAGATCTTGGGGGCTGGCTAATGAAAAACTGTTTTTT | CASSRSWGLANEKLFF
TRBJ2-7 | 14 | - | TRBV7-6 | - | TGTGCCAGCAGCTTCGGTTGGGGGGCCTACGAGCAGTACTTC | CASSFGWGAYEQYF
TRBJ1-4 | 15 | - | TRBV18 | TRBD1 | TGTGCCAGCTCGCTCACAGGGGGAGAAGCCGAAAAACTGTTTTTT | CASSLTGGEAEKLFF
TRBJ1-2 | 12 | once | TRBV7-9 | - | TGTGCCAGCAGCTTGGGCCCCGATGGCTACACCTTC | CASSLGPDGYTF
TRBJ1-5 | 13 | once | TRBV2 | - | TGTGCCAGCATGCGGGCGCGGAATCAGCCCCAGCATTTT | CASMRARNQPQHF
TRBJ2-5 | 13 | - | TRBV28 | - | TGTGCCAGCAGCCGGGACTCCCGAGAGACCCAGTACTTC | CASSRDSRETQYF
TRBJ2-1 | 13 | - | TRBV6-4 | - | TGTGCCAGCAGTAAAGACAGGCTGGGTGAGCAGTTCTTC | CASSKDRLGEQFF
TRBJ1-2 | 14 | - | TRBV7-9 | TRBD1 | TGTGCCAGCAGCAGCAGGGGGTCGAACTATGGCTACACCTTC | CASSSRGSNYGYTF
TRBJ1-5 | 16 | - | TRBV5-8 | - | TGTGCCAGCAGGCCCTCAAGGCGGTATTGGAATCAGCCCCAGCATTTT | CASRPSRRYWNQPQHF
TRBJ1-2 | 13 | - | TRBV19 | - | TGTGCCAGTAGTGTCGACGGGAGCTATGGCTACACCTTC | CASSVDGSYGYTF
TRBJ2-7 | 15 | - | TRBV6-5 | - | TGTGCCAGCAGTTACGATAAAAGCGGTACCTACGAGCAGTACTTC | CASSYDKSGTYEQYF
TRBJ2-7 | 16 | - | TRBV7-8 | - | TGTGCCAGCAGCTTAGGAAGCGGAGGTGGGTCCTACGAGCAGTACTTC | CASSLGSGGGSYEQYF
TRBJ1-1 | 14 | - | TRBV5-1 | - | TGCGCCAGCAGCCCGTGGTCCCGTCGGACTGAAGCTTTCTTT | CASSPWSRRTEAFF
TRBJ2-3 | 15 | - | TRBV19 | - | TGTGCCAGTAGTTACGAGGGGACTAGCACAGATACGCAGTATTTT | CASSYEGTSTDTQYF
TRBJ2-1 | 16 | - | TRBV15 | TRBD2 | TGTGCCACCAGCAGAGAAGGTGGGAGGGCCCCCAATGAGCAGTTCTTC | CATSREGGRAPNEQFF